This T cell receptor (beta chain) was obtained from a study of blood T cells in healthy people across ages. This CDR3 region has 17 residues. V shed 1 base and J shed 3 bases, with 17 bases lying between them. Primed by a sample-barcoded 5' primer and a J-beta primer mix, a second PCR proceeded for about 7 to 11 cycles. A single record per CDR3 protein comes from TCRdb applying MiXCR to the 5' RACE reads. Counted here are hundreds of thousands of distinct CDR3 sequences, around three fifths occurring once; the ten biggest clones make up 25% to 30%. Sequenced material: blood. V gene TRBV12-3 or TRBV12-4 combines with J gene TRBJ2-3, with D unresolved. The clonotype originates from a man aged 35-49 years in good health. The CDR3: CASSLVAAHLGTDTQYF. CDR3 DNA sequence: TGTGCCAGCAGTTTAGTCGCGGCGCACCTGGGAACAGATACGCAGTATTTT.